This T cell receptor (beta chain) was found in a study of human T cells and chemical hapten exposure. TCRdb ran MiXCR on the RACE reads and lists one entry per CDR3 protein. The top ten hold around 2% of the sample, which has 100,000 or so distinct CDR3 sequences, approximately 8.6% seen once. This CDR3 has 14 amino acids. CDR1 and CDR2 from the germline V gene are DFQATT and SNEGSKA (reference sequence). Trimming cost V 3 bases and J 6 bases; bases outside gene matches: 7. This clonotype was seen ten or more times. Time point noted: patch test 2, 6 weeks after DPC sensitization. Treatment: therapeutic diphenylcyclopropenone sensitization with weekly scalp DPC.

The rearrangement links TRBV20-1 to TRBJ2-1; 8 nucleotides align to TRBD2. This clonotype originated in a woman in her forties with alopecia areata. Some clones in this sample may be carry-over from other donors' samples. The material was whole blood, obtained in connection with sensitization to the hapten diphenylcyclopropenone (DPC). The CDR3 DNA is TGCAGTGCTAGCCCCGGGACTAGGGGCAATGAGCAGTTCTTC. Protein product: CSASPGTRGNEQFF.